What follows describes a single TCR beta chain. How the authors handled the data: Quantification of nucleated cells was approximated via reference gene primer amplification. Only in-frame clones appear in the TCRdb table, and some are missing; sequencing was by immunoSEQ multiplex PCR. V, J and clone size derive from that table, while D and trimming were established from the DNA sequence. The sample has around 61,000 clones; 80% to 85% are singletons. From germline, CDR1 is SGHTA and CDR2 FQGNSA. The CDR3 covers 19 residues. Trimming left V 4 bases short and J 5 bases short, with 26 bases between. This specimen belongs to a study of blood T cell repertoires in COVID-19. The wider study: Whether acute or convalescent, the COVID-19 samples came from the United States, Italy and Spain. Nucleic acid was either cDNA or gDNA, and it came from T cells, B-cell-depleted T cells, or PBMCs.

Sequencing used peripheral blood. V is TRBV7-2 and J is TRBJ2-2, with D perhaps matching TRBD2 (7 bases). This receptor was taken from a man older than 75 with acute or convalescent COVID-19. CDR3 DNA sequence: TGTGCCAGCAGCTCACGGGGGCTAGCGGTACACCCGGGGACCGGGGAGCTGTTTTTT. Residues: CASSSRGLAVHPGTGELFF.